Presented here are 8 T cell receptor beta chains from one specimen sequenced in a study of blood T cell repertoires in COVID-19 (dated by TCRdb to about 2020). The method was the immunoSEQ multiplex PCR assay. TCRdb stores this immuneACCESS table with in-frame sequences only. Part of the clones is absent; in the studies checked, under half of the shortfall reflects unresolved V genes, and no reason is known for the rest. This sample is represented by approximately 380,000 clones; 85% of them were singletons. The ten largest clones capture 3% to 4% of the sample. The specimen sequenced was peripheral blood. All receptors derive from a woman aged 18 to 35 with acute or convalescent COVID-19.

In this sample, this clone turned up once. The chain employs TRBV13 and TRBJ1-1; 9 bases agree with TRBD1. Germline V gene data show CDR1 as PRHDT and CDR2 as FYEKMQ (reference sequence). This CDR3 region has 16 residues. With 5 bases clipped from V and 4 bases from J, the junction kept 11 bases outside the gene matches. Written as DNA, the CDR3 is TGTGCCAGCAGCCCCAGGACAGGGGAGTTTGCCACTGAAGCTTTCTTT. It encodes CASSPRTGEFATEAFF.

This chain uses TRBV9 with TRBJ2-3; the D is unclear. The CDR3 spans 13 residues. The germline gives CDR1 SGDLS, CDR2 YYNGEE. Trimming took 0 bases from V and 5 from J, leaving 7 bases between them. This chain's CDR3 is CASSVVPQDTQYF. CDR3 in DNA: TGTGCCAGCAGCGTAGTTCCCCAAGATACGCAGTATTTT.

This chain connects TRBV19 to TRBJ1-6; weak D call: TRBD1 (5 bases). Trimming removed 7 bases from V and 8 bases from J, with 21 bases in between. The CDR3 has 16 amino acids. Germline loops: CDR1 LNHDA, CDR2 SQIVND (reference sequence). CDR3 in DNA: TGTGCCAGTACCATCACGGGGGAGCGGGTAGATTCACCCCTCCACTTT. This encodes CASTITGERVDSPLHF.

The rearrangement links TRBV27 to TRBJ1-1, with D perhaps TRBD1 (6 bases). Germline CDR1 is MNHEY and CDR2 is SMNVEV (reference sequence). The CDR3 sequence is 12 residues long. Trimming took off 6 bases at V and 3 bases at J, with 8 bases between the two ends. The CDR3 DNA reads TGTGCCAGCAGGCAGGGGTACACTGAAGCTTTCTTT. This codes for CASRQGYTEAFF.

As DNA, the CDR3 is TGTGCCAGTAGACACAACCCTAACACCGGGGAGCTGTTTTTT. It encodes CASRHNPNTGELFF. The genes are TRBV6-5 and TRBJ2-2; D gene unclear. In germline, CDR1 is MNHEY, CDR2 SVGAGI. Trimming shortened V by 9 bases and J by 2 bases, and 13 bases separated the two germline ends. The CDR3 totals 14 residues.

In DNA form, the CDR3 reads TGCAGCGTTGGAGGGAGGGCTCGGGAAGCTTTCTTT. It is translated as CSVGGRAREAFF. The chain carries TRBV29-1 and TRBJ1-1; D uncertain. Germline V gene data show CDR1 as SQVTM and CDR2 as ANQGSEA. Trimming took off 4 bases at V and 8 bases at J, with 14 bases between the two ends. The CDR3 has 12 amino acids. The full variable domain, its missing parts supplied by reference TRBV29-1 and TRBJ1-1, is SAVISQKPSRDICQRGTSLTIQCQVDSQVTMMFWYRQQPGQSLTLIATANQGSEATYESGFVIDKFPISRPNLTFSTLTVSNMSPEDSSIYLCSVGGRAREAFFGQGTRLTVV.

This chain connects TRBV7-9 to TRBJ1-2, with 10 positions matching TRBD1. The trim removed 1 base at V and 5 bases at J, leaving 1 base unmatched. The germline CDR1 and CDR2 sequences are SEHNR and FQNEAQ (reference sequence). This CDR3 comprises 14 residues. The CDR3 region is CASSLGQGAYGYTF. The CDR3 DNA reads TGTGCCAGCAGCTTAGGACAGGGGGCGTATGGCTACACCTTC. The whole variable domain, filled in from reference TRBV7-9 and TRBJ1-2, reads DTGVSQNPRHKITKRGQNVTFRCDPISEHNRLYWYRQTLGQGPEFLTYFQNEAQLEKSRLLSDRFSAERPKGSFSTLEIQRTEQGDSAMYLCASSLGQGAYGYTFGSGTRLTVV.

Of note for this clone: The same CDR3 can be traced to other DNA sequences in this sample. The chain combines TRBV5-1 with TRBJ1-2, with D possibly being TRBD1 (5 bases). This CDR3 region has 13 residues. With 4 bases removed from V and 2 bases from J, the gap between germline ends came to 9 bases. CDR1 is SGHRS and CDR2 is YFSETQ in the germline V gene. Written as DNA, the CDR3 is TGCGCCAGCAGCCCCGGGGGGAACTATGGCTACACCTTC. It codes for CASSPGGNYGYTF.